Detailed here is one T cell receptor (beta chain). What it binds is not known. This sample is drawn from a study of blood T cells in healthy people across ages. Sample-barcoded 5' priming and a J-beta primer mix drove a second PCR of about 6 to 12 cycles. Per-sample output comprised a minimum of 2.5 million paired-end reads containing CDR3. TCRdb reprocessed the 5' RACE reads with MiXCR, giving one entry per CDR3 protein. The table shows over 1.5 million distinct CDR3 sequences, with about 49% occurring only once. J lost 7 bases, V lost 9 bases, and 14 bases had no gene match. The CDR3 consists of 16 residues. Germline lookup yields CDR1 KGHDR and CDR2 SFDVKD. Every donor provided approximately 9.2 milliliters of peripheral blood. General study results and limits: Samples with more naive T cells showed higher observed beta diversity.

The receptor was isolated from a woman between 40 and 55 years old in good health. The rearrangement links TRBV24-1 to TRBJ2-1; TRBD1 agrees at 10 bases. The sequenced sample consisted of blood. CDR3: CATQGAGTGERNEQFF. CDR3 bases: TGTGCCACCCAGGGTGCGGGGACAGGGGAAAGGAATGAGCAGTTCTTC.